This T cell receptor (beta chain) was retrieved from a study of shared clonotypes between healthy human individuals (dated by TCRdb to the early 2020s). Describing the broader study: The cohort included a few men and a couple of women between 18 and 49 years of age. Blood TCR repertoires of five healthy adults were deeply sequenced to estimate repertoire size and the extent of clonotype sharing between individuals. To increase sequencing depth and limit assay-specific biases, different laboratories used diverse techniques to prepare libraries and sequence TCR repertoires. Per donor, leukapheresis produced somewhere between about 0.94 and 10 billion PBMCs.

TCR CDR3 regions were amplified from genomic DNA by multiplex PCR using the deep immunoSEQ assay. For each cell subset, the extracted genomic DNA was distributed evenly across all wells of several immunoSEQ 96-well plates, and each plate served as one replicate. For unsorted PBMC, each replicate PCR was loaded with about 300 ng genomic DNA, equivalent to tens of thousands of T cell genomes. Unsorted PBMC genomic DNA was sequenced across ten immunoSEQ deep assay plates. Purified libraries were measured with a Qubit 3.0 fluorometer, size-checked on a Bioanalyzer 2100, and measured again with the KAPA Library Quantification kit. Each immunoSEQ 96-well plate was sequenced on its own single-read 150-cycle Illumina NextSeq 550 flow cell. Regarding the original processing steps: Because only junctional sequences without quality scores were contained in the immunoSEQ output, filtering matching that applied to full-length reads could not be performed. Sequences were annotated with PyIR, a Python wrapper for IgBLAST v1.9, and V/J genes and CDR3 were assigned using IMGT germline references. Reads were filtered out if the reads had weak V/J assignments (E-value above 1e-6), no CDR3, stop codons, out-of-frame junctions, or ambiguous translated residues. V3J clonotypes were defined as sequences sharing the same inferred V gene, J gene, and CDR3 amino acid sequence. To compute the percentage overlap between repertoires, the number of shared unique clonotypes was divided by the size of the smaller repertoire. Richness of each repertoire was evaluated using RTK rarefaction, the Chao1 estimator, and Recon v2.1 estimates of unobserved clonotypes. This immuneACCESS table, as held by TCRdb, lists in-frame sequences with V and J called but not all clones. Of the missing ones, under half trace to an unresolved V gene in checked studies; the others have no known cause. V, J and clone size are taken as reported in that table, and D and trimming were inferred from the DNA itself. The sample table shows about half a million clones, and 79% are seen once. The ten biggest clones cover around 13% of the sample.

Healthy HIV-negative adults with no recently reported acute infections or vaccinations were included as donors. Every donor was a Caucasian adult living in Nashville, Tennessee, USA. For unsorted samples, approximately 89 million PBMCs were counted, and genomic DNA was extracted using the QIAamp DNA Blood Mini kit. Blood was collected by leukapheresis, and PBMCs were isolated by Ficoll-Histopaque density gradient centrifugation and then cryopreserved in liquid nitrogen vapor phase. General study outcomes and caveats: Sampling was restricted to blood, and TCR repertoires in tissues likely differ from the TCR repertoires found in blood. The genetic and exposure-history diversity represented was limited by the small number of donors. Based on pairwise subsampling, the degree of clonotype sharing among donors was expected to be affected by sequencing depth.

The CDR3 numbers 13 residues from cysteine through phenylalanine. Only the CDR3 DNA is retained, 39 bases long and in frame from the first base. The germline V gene supplies CDR1 SGHTA and CDR2 FQGTGA. V lost 2 bases and J lost 7 bases; the stretch between them is 11 bases long. This clone was seen a handful of times. The clone's antigen remains unknown. Base-call qualities are not available, and no considerably larger clone is one nucleotide away. The chain couples TRBV7-3 to TRBJ1-2, with TRBD1 perhaps the D gene, on 5 matching bases. This clonotype originated in a woman in her thirties or forties in good health. Some clones in this sample may be carry-over from other donors' samples. Material for sequencing was PBMCs. The nucleotide sequence reads as follows: TGTGCCAGCAGCTTATTAGGGACGGCTGGCTACACCTTC. Its amino acids are CASSLLGTAGYTF.